One and the same sample provided the 15 T cell receptor beta chains below, sequenced in a study of early T cells in non-severe SARS-CoV-2 infection (TCRdb year 2021). Libraries were made using 5' RACE. Sequencing instrument: NextSeq 500. TCRdb itself trimmed the public reads at Q25 with fastp, ran MiXCR and retained productive beta chains. Each entry is one CDR3 protein sequence, shown with its most common DNA and genes. The sample records 80,000 to 95,000 distinct CDR3 sequences, 14% of which are singletons. The ten largest make up about 6% of the sample. Sequenced: whole blood. The receptor set was obtained from an adult who was a healthcare worker with PCR-confirmed SARS-CoV-2 infection or an uninfected control (not recorded which).

There are many counts of this clonotype. The chain is built from TRBV7-9 and TRBJ1-2; 9 bases match TRBD1. Germline lookup yields CDR1 SEHNR and CDR2 FQNEAQ (reference sequence). The CDR3 runs to 14 residues. V gave up 5 bases and J gave up 11 bases; unmatched junction bases: 12. CDR3 sequence: CASSRELDRGQYTF. The DNA for the CDR3 is TGTGCCAGCAGCCGAGAGTTGGACAGGGGTCAATACACCTTC. The whole variable domain, remainder taken from reference TRBV7-9 and TRBJ1-2, is DTGVSQNPRHKITKRGQNVTFRCDPISEHNRLYWYRQTLGQGPEFLTYFQNEAQLEKSRLLSDRFSAERPKGSFSTLEIQRTEQGDSAMYLCASSRELDRGQYTFGSGTRLTVV.

The gene calls are TRBV28 and TRBJ1-5; tentative D call: TRBD1 (5 bases). Per germline, CDR1 MDHEN and CDR2 SYDVKM. The CDR3 is made up of 15 amino acids. V was trimmed by 6 bases and J by 3 bases, leaving 15 bases between them. CDR3 residues: CASSLLAGHNQPQHF. Here the CDR3 DNA reads TGTGCCAGCAGCCTACTCGCCGGACACAATCAGCCCCAGCATTTT.

This clonotype was recorded many times. The CDR3 DNA sequence: TGCAGCGTCGTCCCTTGGGACAGGGGAGGGAGTGGCTACACCTTC. Its protein is CSVVPWDRGGSGYTF. This chain connects TRBV29-1 to TRBJ1-2; 10 positions match TRBD1. V was clipped by 6 bases and J by 7 bases; unmatched bases: 14. The CDR3 is made up of 15 amino acids. Germline V gives CDR1 SQVTM, CDR2 ANQGSEA.

There are a few counts of this clonotype. The rearrangement links TRBV6-5 to TRBJ2-5, with 10 bases that match TRBD2. CDR1 is MNHEY, CDR2 SVGAGI, per germline. The J segment lost 0 bases and the V segment lost 0 bases, leaving 4 bases of the junction unmatched. This CDR3 has 17 residues. The DNA for the CDR3 is TGTGCCAGCAGTTACTCGCCTAGCGGGGGCTACCAAGAGACCCAGTACTTC. Encoded protein: CASSYSPSGGYQETQYF.

The rearrangement joins TRBV20-1 to TRBJ2-3; no clear D gene. The length of the CDR3 is 15 residues. CDR1 is DFQATT and CDR2 is SNEGSKA in the germline V gene (reference sequence). V lost 4 bases and J 4 bases, leaving 18 bases between the germline ends. The DNA of the CDR3 is TGCAGTGCTACTACTACGCATCCCGGAGCAGATACGCAGTATTTT. Translation: CSATTTHPGADTQYF.

Only a few counts were recorded for this clonotype. The V gene is TRBV6-2 or TRBV6-3, the J gene TRBJ1-5; 7 nucleotides match TRBD1. Trimming at V came to 5 bases and at J to 4 bases, leaving 5 bases not matched to a gene. CDR3 length: 14 residues. The germline V gene has CDR1 MNHEY and CDR2 SVGEGT. CDR3 loop: CASSPTTGNQPQHF. CDR3 nucleotide sequence: TGTGCCAGCAGTCCAACGACAGGGAATCAGCCCCAGCATTTT.

This clonotype was observed many times. The chain links TRBV7-9 to TRBJ1-5; 9 nucleotides line up with TRBD1. The CDR3 spans 15 residues. Trimming removed 5 bases from V and 1 base from J; junction bases left unmatched: 3. Per germline, CDR1 SEHNR and CDR2 FQNEAQ (reference sequence). CDR3 loop: CASSLGTGSNQPQHF. CDR3 sequence (DNA): TGTGCCAGCAGCCTGGGGACAGGGAGCAATCAGCCCCAGCATTTT.

This clonotype was seen a few times. The chain is built from TRBV5-1 and TRBJ1-2, with D possibly TRBD1 on 6 matching bases. CDR1 is SGHRS and CDR2 is YFSETQ in the germline V gene. V gave up 0 bases and J gave up 3 bases, with 9 bases separating them. The CDR3 sequence is 14 residues long. The CDR3 sequence is CASSLAGGDYGYTF. CDR3 coding DNA: TGCGCCAGCAGCTTGGCCGGGGGCGACTATGGCTACACCTTC.

This clonotype has only a few counts. The V and J genes are TRBV9 and TRBJ1-1; maybe TRBD1 (5 bases). The V and J ends lost 4 bases and 8 bases respectively, with 21 bases between them. Germline assignment: CDR1 SGDLS and CDR2 YYNGEE. The CDR3 sequence is 15 residues long. In DNA, the CDR3 is TGTGCCAGCAGCCTCAGGGCTTTGGCCCCACGCGAAGCTTTCTTT. Translated: CASSLRALAPREAFF. The complete variable domain, with remaining parts taken from reference TRBV9 and TRBJ1-1, reads DSGVTQTPKHLITATGQRVTLRCSPRSGDLSVYWYQQSLDQGLQFLIQYYNGEERAKGNILERFSAQQFPDLHSELNLSSLELGDSALYFCASSLRALAPREAFFGQGTRLTVV.

This clonotype was observed a handful of times. This chain uses TRBV20-1 with TRBJ2-1, with D possibly TRBD2 on 7 matching bases. V lost 1 base and J 0 bases, leaving 19 bases between the germline ends. This CDR3 region has 18 residues. The germline gives CDR1 DFQATT, CDR2 SNEGSKA (reference sequence). CDR3 nucleotide sequence: TGCAGTGCTAGAGCTAGTGGGGTCGGGGGGCTCTCCTACAATGAGCAGTTCTTC. Translation gives CSARASGVGGLSYNEQFF.

This clonotype was seen more than once but under ten times. This chain's CDR3 is CASSYGQAPGSGYTF. CDR3 sequence (DNA): TGTGCCAGCAGTTACGGACAGGCCCCGGGAAGTGGCTACACCTTC. This chain connects TRBV27 to TRBJ1-2; TRBD1 aligns across 7 bases. CDR1 and CDR2 (germline): MNHEY, SMNVEV (reference sequence). With V trimmed by 4 bases and J by 7 bases, 12 bases remained unmatched. CDR3 size: 15 residues.

This chain uses TRBV19 with TRBJ1-5, with 7 bases that match TRBD1. Germline V CDR1 and CDR2: LNHDA, SQIVND (reference sequence). The CDR3 length is 12 residues. V lost 7 bases to trimming and J lost 6 bases; unmatched junction nucleotides: 3. The CDR3 region is CASNKGAQPQHF. The CDR3 region has the DNA TGTGCCAGTAATAAGGGGGCTCAGCCCCAGCATTTT. Full variable domain (remainder filled in from reference TRBV19 and TRBJ1-5): DGGITQSPKYLFRKEGQNVTLSCEQNLNHDAMYWYRQDPGQGLRLIYYSQIVNDFQKGDIAEGYSVSREKKESFPLTVTSAQKNPTAFYLCASNKGAQPQHFGDGTRLSIL.

This clonotype turned up a few times. The chain carries TRBV6-5 and TRBJ1-5; no reliable D call. The V gene's germline CDR1 is MNHEY and CDR2 SVGAGI. The V and J ends lost 6 bases and 4 bases respectively, with 13 bases between them. The CDR3 is 14 amino acids. CDR3 nucleotides: TGTGCCAGCAGCCCCGTTAGTGAGAATCAGCCCCAGCATTTT. Translated: CASSPVSENQPQHF.

This clonotype showed up many times. The chain has TRBV2 and TRBJ1-6, with a tentative D call TRBD1 (5 bases). The V end lost 1 base, the J end lost 8 bases, and 15 bases lay between the germline ends. This CDR3 comprises 16 residues. Germline V gene data show CDR1 as SNHLY and CDR2 as FYNNEI. CDR3 in amino acids: CASSEERGGTDSPLHF. The DNA for the CDR3 is TGTGCCAGCAGTGAAGAGAGGGGAGGGACCGATTCACCCCTCCACTTT.

In this sample, this clonotype turned up a few times. The rearrangement links TRBV11-2 to TRBJ1-1; D gene uncertain. The V end lost 0 bases, the J end lost 5 bases, and 7 bases lay between the germline ends. The CDR3 consists of 13 residues. Germline V lookup: CDR1 SGHAT, CDR2 FQNNGV. CDR3 coding DNA: TGTGCCAGCAGCTTAGATCCGAGGACTGAAGCTTTCTTT. Translating it yields CASSLDPRTEAFF.